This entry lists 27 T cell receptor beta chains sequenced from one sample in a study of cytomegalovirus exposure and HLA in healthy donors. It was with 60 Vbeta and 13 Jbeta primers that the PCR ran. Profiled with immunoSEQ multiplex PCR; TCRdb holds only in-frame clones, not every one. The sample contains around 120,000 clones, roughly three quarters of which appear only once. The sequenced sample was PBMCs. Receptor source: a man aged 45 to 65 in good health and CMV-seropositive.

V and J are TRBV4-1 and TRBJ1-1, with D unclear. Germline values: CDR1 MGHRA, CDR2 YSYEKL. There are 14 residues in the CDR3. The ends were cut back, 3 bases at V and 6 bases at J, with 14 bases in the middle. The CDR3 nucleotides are TGCGCCAGCAGCCATTCTTCGGGTGTCGCTGAAGCTTTCTTT. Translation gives CASSHSSGVAEAFF.

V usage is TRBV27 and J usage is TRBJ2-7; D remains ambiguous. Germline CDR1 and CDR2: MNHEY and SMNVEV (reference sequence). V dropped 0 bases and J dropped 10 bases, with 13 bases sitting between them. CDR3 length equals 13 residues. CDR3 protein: CASSLSPARPQYF. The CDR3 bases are TGTGCCAGCAGTTTATCTCCGGCCAGGCCCCAGTACTTC.

The CDR3 sequence: CAWSPDREATQYF. CDR3 nucleotides: TGTGCCTGGAGTCCCGACAGGGAGGCTACGCAGTATTTT. J is TRBJ2-3 and V is TRBV30, with D perhaps TRBD1 (7 bases). The germline gives CDR1 GTSNPN, CDR2 SVGIG (reference sequence). The length of the CDR3 is 13 residues. V dropped 2 bases and J dropped 8 bases, with 14 bases sitting between them.

DNA for the CDR3: TGTGCCAGCAGTGTCCGGACAGGGAACGAGCAGTACTTC. Protein sequence: CASSVRTGNEQYF. The genes are TRBV27 and TRBJ2-7, with TRBD1 matching 8 bases. Germline CDR1 MNHEY, CDR2 SMNVEV (reference sequence). There are 13 residues in the CDR3. J gave up 5 bases and V 5 bases, and 5 bases lay outside the gene matches.

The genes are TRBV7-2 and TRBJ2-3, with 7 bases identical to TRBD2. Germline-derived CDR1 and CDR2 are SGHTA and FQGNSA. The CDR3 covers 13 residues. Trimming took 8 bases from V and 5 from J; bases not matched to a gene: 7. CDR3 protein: CASGWGGGDTQYF. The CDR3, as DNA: TGTGCCAGCGGGTGGGGGGGTGGAGATACGCAGTATTTT.

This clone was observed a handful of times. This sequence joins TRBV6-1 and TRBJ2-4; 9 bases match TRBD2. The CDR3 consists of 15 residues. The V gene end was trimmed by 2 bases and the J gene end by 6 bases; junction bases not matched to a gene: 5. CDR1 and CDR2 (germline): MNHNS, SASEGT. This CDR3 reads CASSEQLAGINIQYF. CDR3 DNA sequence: TGTGCCAGCAGTGAACAGCTAGCGGGAATAAACATTCAGTACTTC.

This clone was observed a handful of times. CDR3 coding DNA: TGTGCCAGCAGTGATTGGGCGCCCCAGCATTTT. Its protein is CASSDWAPQHF. The chain has TRBV6-1 and TRBJ1-5, with no clear D. The CDR3 length is 11 residues. CDR1 and CDR2 from the germline V gene are MNHNS and SASEGT. The V end was cut by 3 bases, the J end by 9 bases, with 6 bases between.

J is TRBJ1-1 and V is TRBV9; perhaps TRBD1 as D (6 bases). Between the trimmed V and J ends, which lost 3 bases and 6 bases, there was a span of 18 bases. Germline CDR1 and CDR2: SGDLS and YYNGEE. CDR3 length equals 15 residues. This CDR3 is CASSEGGDMSSEAFF. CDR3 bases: TGTGCCAGCAGCGAAGGGGGGGATATGAGCTCTGAAGCTTTCTTT.

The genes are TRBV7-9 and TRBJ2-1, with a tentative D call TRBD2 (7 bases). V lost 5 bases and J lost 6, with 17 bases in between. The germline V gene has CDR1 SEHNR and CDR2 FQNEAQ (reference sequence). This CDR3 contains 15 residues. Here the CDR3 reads CASSPGAGEGNEQFF. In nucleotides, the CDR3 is TGTGCCAGCAGCCCGGGGGCGGGGGAAGGCAATGAGCAGTTCTTC.

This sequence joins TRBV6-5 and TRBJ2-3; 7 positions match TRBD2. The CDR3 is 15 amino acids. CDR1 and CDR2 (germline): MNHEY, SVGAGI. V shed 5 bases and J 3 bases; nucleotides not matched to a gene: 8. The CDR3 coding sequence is TGTGCCAGCAGTGACTACGGACTAGAAACAGATACGCAGTATTTT. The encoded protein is CASSDYGLETDTQYF.

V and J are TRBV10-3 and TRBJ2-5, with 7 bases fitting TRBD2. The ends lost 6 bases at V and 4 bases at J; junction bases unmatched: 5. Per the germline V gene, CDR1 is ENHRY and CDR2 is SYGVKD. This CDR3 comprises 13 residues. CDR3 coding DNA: TGTGCCATCAGAGGAACTAGCGTAGAGACCCAGTACTTC. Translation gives CAIRGTSVETQYF.

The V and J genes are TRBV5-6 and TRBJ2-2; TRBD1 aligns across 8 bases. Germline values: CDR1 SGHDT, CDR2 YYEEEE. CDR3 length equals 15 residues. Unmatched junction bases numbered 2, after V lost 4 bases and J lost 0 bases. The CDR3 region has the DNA TGTGCCAGCAGCCCGACAGGGGCGAACACCGGGGAGCTGTTTTTT. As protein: CASSPTGANTGELFF.

CDR3 DNA sequence: TGCGCCAGCAGGCCGACTAGCGGGGTGTCCACAGATACGCAGTATTTT. Translated, it gives CASRPTSGVSTDTQYF. This chain links TRBV5-1 with TRBJ2-3; 11 bases are a match to TRBD2. Germline CDR1 SGHRS, CDR2 YFSETQ. This CDR3 has 16 amino acids. V was pared by 5 bases and J by 2 bases, with 7 bases of the junction left unmatched.

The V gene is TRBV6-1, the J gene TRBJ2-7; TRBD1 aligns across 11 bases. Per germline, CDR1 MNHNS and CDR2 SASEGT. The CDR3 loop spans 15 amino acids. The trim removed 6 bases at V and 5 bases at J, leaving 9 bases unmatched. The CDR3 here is CASRGPGTGGNEQYF. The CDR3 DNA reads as TGTGCCAGCAGGGGCCCCGGGACAGGGGGTAACGAGCAGTACTTC.

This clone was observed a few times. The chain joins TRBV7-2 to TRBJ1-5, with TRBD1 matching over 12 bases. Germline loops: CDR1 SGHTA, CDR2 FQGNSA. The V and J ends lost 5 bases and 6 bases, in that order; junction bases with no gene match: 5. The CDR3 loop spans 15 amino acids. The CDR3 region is CASSLGTGGFQPQHF. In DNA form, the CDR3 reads TGTGCCAGCAGCCTCGGGACAGGGGGCTTTCAGCCCCAGCATTTT.

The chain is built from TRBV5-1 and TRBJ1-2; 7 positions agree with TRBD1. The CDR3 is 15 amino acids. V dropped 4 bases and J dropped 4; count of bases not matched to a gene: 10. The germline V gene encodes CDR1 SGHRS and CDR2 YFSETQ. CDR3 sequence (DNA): TGCGCCAGCAGCCCCGCGGGACAGCGCCTCTATGGCTACACCTTC. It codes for CASSPAGQRLYGYTF.

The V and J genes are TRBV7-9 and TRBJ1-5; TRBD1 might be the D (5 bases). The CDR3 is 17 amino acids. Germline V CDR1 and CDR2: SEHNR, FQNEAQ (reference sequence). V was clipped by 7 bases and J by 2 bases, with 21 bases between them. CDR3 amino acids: CASTSIPPGPGNQPQHF. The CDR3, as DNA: TGTGCCAGCACCTCCATCCCCCCAGGGCCCGGCAATCAGCCCCAGCATTTT. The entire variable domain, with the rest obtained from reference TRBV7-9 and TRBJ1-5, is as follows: DTGVSQNPRHKITKRGQNVTFRCDPISEHNRLYWYRQTLGQGPEFLTYFQNEAQLEKSRLLSDRFSAERPKGSFSTLEIQRTEQGDSAMYLCASTSIPPGPGNQPQHFGDGTRLSIL.

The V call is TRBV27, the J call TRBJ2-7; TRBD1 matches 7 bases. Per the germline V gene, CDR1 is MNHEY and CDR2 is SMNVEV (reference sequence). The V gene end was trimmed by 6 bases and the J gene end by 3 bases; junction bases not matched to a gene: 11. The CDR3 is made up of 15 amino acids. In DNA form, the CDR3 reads TGTGCCAGCAGGTTCACAGGGGTAGGTTACTACGAGCAGTACTTC. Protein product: CASRFTGVGYYEQYF.

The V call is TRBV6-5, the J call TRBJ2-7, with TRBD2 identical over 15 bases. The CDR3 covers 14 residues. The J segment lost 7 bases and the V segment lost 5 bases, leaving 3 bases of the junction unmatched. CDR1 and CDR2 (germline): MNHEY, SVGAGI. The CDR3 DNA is TGTGCCAGCAGTAGTGGACTAGCGGGGGGGGAGCAGTACTTC. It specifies CASSSGLAGGEQYF.

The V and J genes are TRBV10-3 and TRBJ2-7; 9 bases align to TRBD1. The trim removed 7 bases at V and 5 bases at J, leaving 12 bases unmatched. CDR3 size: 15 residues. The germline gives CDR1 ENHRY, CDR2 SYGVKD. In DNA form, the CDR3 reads TGTGCCATCAATAACGAGGGACAGGGAAATGACGAGCAGTACTTC. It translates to CAINNEGQGNDEQYF.

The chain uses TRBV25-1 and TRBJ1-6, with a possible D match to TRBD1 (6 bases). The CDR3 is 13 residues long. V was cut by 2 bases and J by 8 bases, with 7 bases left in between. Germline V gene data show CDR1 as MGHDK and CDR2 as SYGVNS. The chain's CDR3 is CASSEQGYSPLHF. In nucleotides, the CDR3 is TGTGCCAGCAGTGAACAGGGGTATTCACCCCTCCACTTT.

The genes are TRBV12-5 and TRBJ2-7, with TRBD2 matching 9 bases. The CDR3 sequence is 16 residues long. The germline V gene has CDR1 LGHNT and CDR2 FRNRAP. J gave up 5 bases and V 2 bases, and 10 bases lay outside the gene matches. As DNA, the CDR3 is TGTGCTAGTGGTTTGTGGGGCGGGAGGGCAAGTCACGAGCAGTACTTC. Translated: CASGLWGGRASHEQYF.

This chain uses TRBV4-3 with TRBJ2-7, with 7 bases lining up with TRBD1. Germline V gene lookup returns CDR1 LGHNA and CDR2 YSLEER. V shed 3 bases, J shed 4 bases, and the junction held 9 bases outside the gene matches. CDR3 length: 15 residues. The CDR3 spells CASSQDAGTAYEQYF. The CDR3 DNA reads TGCGCCAGCAGCCAGGACGCCGGGACAGCATACGAGCAGTACTTC.

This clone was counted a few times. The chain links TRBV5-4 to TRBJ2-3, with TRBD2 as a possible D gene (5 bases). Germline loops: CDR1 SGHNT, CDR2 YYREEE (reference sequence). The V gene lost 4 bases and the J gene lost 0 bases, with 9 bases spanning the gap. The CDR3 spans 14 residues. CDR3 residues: CASSEGLSTDTQYF. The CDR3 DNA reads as TGTGCCAGCAGCGAGGGCCTTAGCACAGATACGCAGTATTTT.

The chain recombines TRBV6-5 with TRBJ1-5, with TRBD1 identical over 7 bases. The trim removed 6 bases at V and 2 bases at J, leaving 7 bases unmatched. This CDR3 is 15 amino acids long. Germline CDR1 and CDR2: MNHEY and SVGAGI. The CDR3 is CASRTAGTGNQPQHF. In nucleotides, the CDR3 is TGTGCCAGCAGAACTGCCGGGACAGGCAATCAGCCCCAGCATTTT.

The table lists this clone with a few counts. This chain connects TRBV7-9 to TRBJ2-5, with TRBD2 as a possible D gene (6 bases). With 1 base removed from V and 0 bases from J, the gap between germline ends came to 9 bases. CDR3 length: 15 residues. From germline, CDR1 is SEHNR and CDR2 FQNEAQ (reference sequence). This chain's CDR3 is CASSLDGSNQETQYF. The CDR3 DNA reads TGTGCCAGCAGCTTAGACGGGAGTAACCAAGAGACCCAGTACTTC. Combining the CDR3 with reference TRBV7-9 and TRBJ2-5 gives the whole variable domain DTGVSQNPRHKITKRGQNVTFRCDPISEHNRLYWYRQTLGQGPEFLTYFQNEAQLEKSRLLSDRFSAERPKGSFSTLEIQRTEQGDSAMYLCASSLDGSNQETQYFGPGTRLLVL.

For the CDR3, the DNA is TGTGCCAGCAGCTTAGGGGCCAGGACAGATACGCAGTATTTT. Translating gives CASSLGARTDTQYF. The chain has TRBV11-1 and TRBJ2-3, with D unclear. Trimming removed 1 base from V and 3 bases from J, with 8 bases in between. The germline CDR1 and CDR2 sequences are SGHAT and FQDESV (reference sequence). CDR3 length equals 14 residues.